This TCR beta chain was obtained from a study of OX40 agonist ivuxolimab in advanced cancers. Across the whole study: It was permissible to have had prior anti-PD-1, anti-PD-L1 or anti-CTLA-4 therapy, and around 40% had some. Three individuals attained partial responses, comprising one hepatocellular carcinoma case and two cutaneous melanoma cases. General study findings and limits: Circulating CD4+ and CD8+ T cells showed clonal expansion by week 6 at 0.1 to 3.0 mg/kg.

As for this clone: Antigen specificity is unknown.

The V gene end was trimmed by 7 bases and the J gene end by 4 bases; junction bases not matched to a gene: 12. Germline CDR1 is SGHRS and CDR2 is YFSETQ. CDR3 length: 16 amino acids. Sequencing was performed with immunoSEQ multiplex PCR; in TCRdb, only in-frame clones are kept and a portion is missing. The table has some 63,000 clones, around 92% seen once; the top ten hold roughly 18%. People who had autoimmune disease history or systemic immunosuppression were excluded. Sequencing used CD4+ or CD8+ T cells sorted from blood, obtained in a trial of the OX40 agonist ivuxolimab. This clonotype originated in an adult with an advanced solid tumor such as melanoma, head and neck, liver or kidney cancer. This rearrangement joins TRBV5-1 to TRBJ2-2; 8 nucleotides agree with TRBD2. CDR3 DNA: TGCGCCAGCTGGCTTGCGGGAGGAATTACCACCGGGGAGCTGTTTTTT. This encodes CASWLAGGITTGELFF.